This TCR beta chain was profiled in a study of preoperative IRX-2 immunotherapy in early breast cancer. The treatment: preoperative locoregional IRX-2 cytokine immunotherapy. Samples came from a phase Ib trial of preoperative locoregional IRX-2 cytokine immunotherapy. Germline lookup yields CDR1 SGHRS and CDR2 YFSETQ. Unmatched junction bases numbered 14, after V lost 4 bases and J lost 8 bases. The CDR3 covers 16 residues. Here immunoSEQ multiplex PCR was the method, and the copy in TCRdb shows in-frame clones only, minus some. The sample has around 43,000 clones, roughly 77% seen once. The chain employs TRBV5-1 and TRBJ1-4, with 7 bases identical to TRBD1. The specimen comprised tumor tissue, sampled after IRX-2 immunotherapy. The sequence was collected from a human donor with breast cancer. CDR3 sequence reads: CASSQGQALVMEKLFF. Written as DNA, the CDR3 is TGCGCCAGCAGCCAAGGACAGGCCCTGGTGATGGAAAAACTGTTTTTT.